This is a list of T cell receptor beta chains from one sample in a study of tumor-infiltrating lymphocytes in localized non-small cell lung cancer. The method was immunoSEQ multiplex PCR; TCRdb's version includes in-frame clones alone and lacks a portion of them. The data contain about 21,000 clones, over 70% of them singletons. The sequencing input was lung tumor tissue. Every receptor here comes from a human donor with non-small cell lung cancer. The CDR3 runs from the conserved cysteine through the conserved F or W. Each record gives: V gene, J gene, clone size, CDR3 protein. Not every row has a clone size; where given, it reads once, few, many or a size class.

V gene: TRBV30; J gene: TRBJ2-2; clone size: -; CDR3 protein: CAWGVGSLRGELFF
V gene: TRBV7-2; J gene: TRBJ2-2; clone size: -; CDR3 protein: CASSLVGGAAGELFF
V gene: TRBV2; J gene: TRBJ2-6; clone size: -; CDR3 protein: CASSRDRVGTGANVLTF
V gene: TRBV19; J gene: TRBJ1-2; clone size: -; CDR3 protein: CASTGGANYGYTF
V gene: TRBV10-2; J gene: TRBJ2-1; clone size: -; CDR3 protein: CASRTTSENEQFF
V gene: TRBV5-1; J gene: TRBJ2-3; clone size: -; CDR3 protein: CANRLDPNTDTQYF
V gene: TRBV2; J gene: TRBJ2-4; clone size: few; CDR3 protein: CASRVGNIQYF
V gene: TRBV5-1; J gene: TRBJ2-1; clone size: -; CDR3 protein: CASSLARFSYNEQFF
V gene: TRBV11-2; J gene: TRBJ1-2; clone size: -; CDR3 protein: CASSPFGQNYGYTF
V gene: TRBV9; J gene: TRBJ2-3; clone size: -; CDR3 protein: CASSVGQFSTDTQYF
V gene: TRBV14; J gene: TRBJ2-3; clone size: -; CDR3 protein: CASSQLGARGRTQYF
V gene: TRBV11-3; J gene: TRBJ2-3; clone size: -; CDR3 protein: CASSLRASRPTDTQYF